A single sample is the source of the 25 T cell receptor beta chains below, sequenced in a study of T cell responses to AZD1222 COVID-19 vaccine. Sequencing used immunoSEQ multiplex PCR; TCRdb keeps in-frame clones, though not all of them. Among 110,000 to 150,000 clones listed, roughly 92% were seen once. The sequences come from peripheral blood, collected on day 0 of AZD1222 vaccination. The receptors derive from an adult in good health.

The CDR3 nucleotides are TGTGCCAGCAGCGGGGACGCGAACACCGGGGAGCTGTTTTTT. Its protein is CASSGDANTGELFF. The chain has TRBV11-3 and TRBJ2-2; either TRBD1 or TRBD2 may fit D (5 bases each). Trimming left V 5 bases short and J 0 bases short, with 7 bases between. The CDR3 sequence is 14 residues long. Germline V gene data show CDR1 as SGHNT and CDR2 as YENEEA.

This sequence joins TRBV7-9 and TRBJ1-1, with TRBD1 matching over 8 bases. The CDR3 is 14 amino acids. The germline V gene has CDR1 SEHNR and CDR2 FQNEAQ (reference sequence). Losses at the gene ends were 7 bases for V and 1 base for J; bases not matched to a gene: 5. This CDR3 is CASTTDRGNTEAFF. The CDR3 DNA sequence: TGTGCCAGCACCACCGACAGGGGGAACACTGAAGCTTTCTTT.

This chain links TRBV10-3 with TRBJ2-5; 7 bases map to TRBD2. Germline CDR1 and CDR2: ENHRY and SYGVKD. The CDR3 covers 13 residues. V gave up 5 bases and J gave up 2 bases; unmatched junction bases: 2. The CDR3 protein is CAISLAEQETQYF. CDR3 DNA: TGTGCCATCAGTCTAGCGGAGCAAGAGACCCAGTACTTC.

The chain combines TRBV6-2 or TRBV6-3 with TRBJ2-1, with TRBD2 as a possible D gene (6 bases). Germline CDR1 reads MNHEY; CDR2 reads SVGEGT. Trimming took off 6 bases at V and 3 bases at J, with 12 bases between the two ends. The CDR3 runs 14 residues. The CDR3 sequence: CASSLSSDYNEQFF. The DNA for the CDR3 is TGTGCCAGCAGCCTTTCTAGCGACTACAATGAGCAGTTCTTC.

J is TRBJ1-1 and V is TRBV27, with unresolved D. The CDR3 is made up of 13 amino acids. V lost 5 bases and J 4 bases, leaving 11 bases between the germline ends. The V gene's germline CDR1 is MNHEY and CDR2 SMNVEV (reference sequence). The CDR3 reads CASSLNGGTEAFF. For the CDR3, the DNA is TGTGCCAGCAGTCTCAACGGAGGCACTGAAGCTTTCTTT.

This clone was seen once. The chain joins TRBV10-2 to TRBJ2-6; D is undetermined. Germline loops: CDR1 WSHSY, CDR2 SAAADI. With 7 bases removed from V and 2 bases from J, the gap between germline ends came to 3 bases. This CDR3 contains 12 residues. CDR3 residues: CASTAGANVLTF. The CDR3 nucleotides read TGCGCCAGCACTGCTGGGGCCAACGTCCTGACTTTC.

The chain employs TRBV11-2 and TRBJ1-1; D not certain. From germline, CDR1 is SGHAT and CDR2 FQNNGV. The V gene lost 3 bases and the J gene lost 1 base, with 6 bases spanning the gap. This CDR3 region has 13 residues. Here the CDR3 DNA reads TGTGCCAGCAGCTTGTCTTCGAACACTGAAGCTTTCTTT. Translated: CASSLSSNTEAFF.

The rearrangement links TRBV27 to TRBJ1-2, with D unclear. The V end was cut by 5 bases, the J end by 8 bases, with 15 bases between. Germline V lookup: CDR1 MNHEY, CDR2 SMNVEV (reference sequence). CDR3 length: 13 amino acids. As DNA, the CDR3 is TGTGCCAGCAGTACCGACACCGCTCGGGGCTACACCTTC. Residues: CASSTDTARGYTF.

The rearrangement links TRBV21-1 to TRBJ1-1. TRBV21-1 is a pseudogene segment. The CDR3 is 13 residues long. The CDR3 reads CASFAEVNTEAFF. The CDR3 DNA follows: TGTGCCAGCTTCGCCGAAGTGAACACTGAAGCTTTCTTT.

The chain couples TRBV4-2 to TRBJ1-2; TRBD1 matches at 7 bases. The CDR3 length is 13 residues. V was pared by 5 bases and J by 4 bases, with 4 bases of the junction left unmatched. Germline assignment: CDR1 LGHNA and CDR2 YNFKEQ. CDR3 sequence: CASSSGQLYGYTF. CDR3 in DNA: TGTGCCAGCAGCTCGGGACAGCTCTATGGCTACACCTTC.

A remark on this clone: Other DNA sequences in this sample translate to the same CDR3. This sequence joins TRBV7-9 and TRBJ1-1; D is possibly TRBD1 (5 bases). Germline CDR1 and CDR2: SEHNR and FQNEAQ (reference sequence). The CDR3 consists of 13 residues. Between the trimmed V and J ends, which lost 6 bases and 2 bases, there was a span of 10 bases. CDR3 coding DNA: TGTGCCAGCAGTTCTCAGGGAAACACTGAAGCTTTCTTT. Protein sequence: CASSSQGNTEAFF.

The J gene is TRBJ1-2, the V gene TRBV5-1, with a weak D call TRBD1 (6 bases). CDR1 is SGHRS and CDR2 is YFSETQ in the germline V gene. Trimming stripped 0 bases from V and 0 bases from J, with 9 bases between. This CDR3 is 15 amino acids long. The chain's CDR3 is CASSLGQESNYGYTF. Here the CDR3 DNA reads TGCGCCAGCAGCTTGGGACAGGAATCTAACTATGGCTACACCTTC.

The chain carries TRBV10-2 and TRBJ2-5; D gene uncertain. Germline V gives CDR1 WSHSY, CDR2 SAAADI. The CDR3 spans 12 residues. V gave up 8 bases and J gave up 4 bases, with 11 bases separating them. The CDR3 region is CASSSDAETQYF. DNA of the CDR3: TGCGCCAGCTCATCTGACGCAGAGACCCAGTACTTC.

V is TRBV5-1 and J is TRBJ2-2; the D is unclear. V was clipped by 1 base and J by 2 bases, with 12 bases between them. The CDR3 loop spans 16 amino acids. The germline V gene has CDR1 SGHRS and CDR2 YFSETQ. In DNA, the CDR3 is TGCGCCAGCAGCTTGCAAGTAGGCTCCAACACCGGGGAGCTGTTTTTT. Encoded protein: CASSLQVGSNTGELFF.

The V and J genes are TRBV4-1 and TRBJ2-3, with TRBD1 identical over 10 bases. The CDR3 sequence is 16 residues long. Germline CDR1 MGHRA, CDR2 YSYEKL. V shed 1 base and J 3 bases; nucleotides not matched to a gene: 4. CDR3 DNA sequence: TGCGCCAGCAGCCAAGTAGGGACAGGGGCTACAGATACGCAGTATTTT. This encodes CASSQVGTGATDTQYF.

This chain joins TRBV30 and TRBJ1-1; D gene unclear. This CDR3 is 14 amino acids long. V was shortened by 0 bases and J by 5 bases, with 13 bases between the two germline ends. CDR1 is GTSNPN, CDR2 SVGIG, per germline (reference sequence). In DNA form, the CDR3 reads TGTGCCTGGAGTGTAGGGTTATTGGTTACTGAAGCTTTCTTT. The encoded protein is CAWSVGLLVTEAFF.

The chain uses TRBV11-2 and TRBJ2-5; unclear D gene. This CDR3 contains 14 residues. CDR1 and CDR2 (germline): SGHAT, FQNNGV. The V gene lost 0 bases and the J gene lost 8 bases, with 13 bases spanning the gap. CDR3 nucleotides: TGTGCCAGCAGCTTAGAATTCAGCCAAGTTACCCAGTACTTC. Amino acids: CASSLEFSQVTQYF.

This CDR3 is CAWSPGGAGYEQYF. For the CDR3, the DNA is TGTGCCTGGAGTCCAGGGGGCGCGGGGTACGAGCAGTACTTC. This chain uses TRBV30 with TRBJ2-7; TRBD1 matches 8 bases. The CDR3 contains 14 residues. Per the germline V gene, CDR1 is GTSNPN and CDR2 is SVGIG (reference sequence). V dropped 2 bases and J dropped 4; count of bases not matched to a gene: 7.

This chain connects TRBV6-2 or TRBV6-3 to TRBJ1-5, with unresolved D. Trimming removed 4 bases from V and 4 bases from J, with 14 bases in between. This CDR3 region has 15 residues. Per the germline V gene, CDR1 is MNHEY and CDR2 is SVGEGT. The CDR3 protein is CASSWTPTGNQPQHF. CDR3 in DNA: TGTGCCAGCAGTTGGACCCCCACGGGAAATCAGCCCCAGCATTTT.

V gene TRBV29-1 combines with J gene TRBJ1-5; 8 bases agree with TRBD1. CDR3 length equals 15 residues. Per the germline V gene, CDR1 is SQVTM and CDR2 is ANQGSEA. J was trimmed by 5 bases and V by 6 bases; bases with no gene match: 12. CDR3 in DNA: TGCAGCGTGGCAGTCGGACAGGGCGGAGATCAGCCCCAGCATTTT. Translation: CSVAVGQGGDQPQHF.

The chain links TRBV28 to TRBJ1-1, with a tentative D call TRBD1 (5 bases). Deletions cut 6 bases from V and 3 bases from J, with 8 bases between. This CDR3 has 12 residues. From germline, CDR1 is MDHEN and CDR2 SYDVKM. CDR3 nucleotide sequence: TGTGCCAGCAGCCAGGGCTACACTGAAGCTTTCTTT. This sequence encodes CASSQGYTEAFF. Full variable domain (outside the CDR3, taken from reference TRBV28 and TRBJ1-1): DVKVTQSSRYLVKRTGEKVFLECVQDMDHENMFWYRQDPGLGLRLIYFSYDVKMKEKGDIPEGYSVSREKKERFSLILESASTNQTSMYLCASSQGYTEAFFGQGTRLTVV.

The V and J genes are TRBV5-4 and TRBJ2-1; no clear D. CDR1 is SGHNT, CDR2 YYREEE, per germline (reference sequence). The CDR3 consists of 15 residues. Trimming pared 0 bases from V and 2 bases from J, leaving 9 bases between. The CDR3 nucleotides read TGTGCCAGCAGCTTGGGGCTACCGACCTACAATGAGCAGTTCTTC. It codes for CASSLGLPTYNEQFF. Drawing the rest from reference TRBV5-4 and TRBJ2-1, the complete variable domain is ETGVTQSPTHLIKTRGQQVTLRCSSQSGHNTVSWYQQALGQGPQFIFQYYREEENGRGNFPPRFSGLQFPNYSSELNVNALELDDSALYLCASSLGLPTYNEQFFGPGTRLTVL.

The chain is built from TRBV6-5 and TRBJ1-2; D call uncertain. Germline assignment: CDR1 MNHEY and CDR2 SVGAGI. Trimming removed 4 bases at V and 5 bases at J, with 14 bases between. The CDR3 loop spans 14 amino acids. CDR3 residues: CASSSSRTAYGYTF. Written as DNA, the CDR3 is TGTGCCAGCAGTTCCAGTAGGACGGCTTATGGCTACACCTTC.

V and J are TRBV5-1 and TRBJ1-1, with 8 bases identical to TRBD1. Germline assignment: CDR1 SGHRS and CDR2 YFSETQ. The CDR3 length is 15 residues. The ends lost 3 bases at V and 4 bases at J; junction bases unmatched: 8. The CDR3 region is CASSSLRGQGTEAFF. In nucleotides, the CDR3 is TGCGCCAGCAGCTCCCTCAGGGGGCAGGGCACTGAAGCTTTCTTT.

V usage is TRBV5-1 and J usage is TRBJ2-2; D unclear. Trimming shortened V by 0 bases and J by 4 bases, and 7 bases separated the two germline ends. This CDR3 contains 14 residues. Per germline, CDR1 SGHRS and CDR2 YFSETQ. The CDR3 region has the DNA TGCGCCAGCAGCTTGGAAGATTCCACCGGGGAGCTGTTTTTT. Translating it yields CASSLEDSTGELFF.